What follows are 4 T cell receptor beta chains derived from one specimen sequenced in a study of post-analysis software for immune sequencing data. Their target antigens are unknown. The TCR beta cDNA libraries carried unique molecular identifiers. TCRdb itself ran the PCR reads through MiXCR, one entry per CDR3 protein. The table shows approximately 160,000 distinct CDR3 sequences, with approximately 30% occurring only once. General observations from the study: The five TRBV segments detected at higher frequency in patients than in controls included TRBV5-6, TRBV5-1 and TRBV20-1.

Material: blood. These receptor sequences come from a girl aged 10-17 years with multiple sclerosis.

This chain links TRBV18 with TRBJ2-7; D may be TRBD1 (5 bases). V lost 4 bases, J lost 3 bases, and 19 bases lay in between. The germline gives CDR1 KGHSH, CDR2 LQKENI. CDR3 length: 16 amino acids. CDR3 sequence reads: CASSLTAPVGRYEQYF. DNA of the CDR3: TGTGCCAGCTCACTGACAGCGCCCGTGGGTCGCTACGAGCAGTACTTC.

Points on this clonotype: This sequence may be a read error, since a much larger clone differs from it by one base. The J gene is TRBJ2-3, the V gene TRBV7-3, with D possibly being TRBD2 (5 bases). The CDR3 runs 14 residues. Trimming removed 1 base from V and 4 bases from J, with 9 bases in between. Germline loops: CDR1 SGHTA, CDR2 FQGTGA. The CDR3 nucleotides are TGTGCCAGCAGCTTAAACGGGAACCCAGATACGCAGTATTTT. Translation: CASSLNGNPDTQYF.

This clonotype was picked up many times. The chain has TRBV20-1 and TRBJ2-5, with D possibly TRBD2 on 5 matching bases. CDR1 is DFQATT and CDR2 is SNEGSKA in the germline V gene (reference sequence). The V end was cut by 3 bases, the J end by 5 bases, with 13 bases between. This CDR3 is built from 13 residues. The CDR3 sequence is CSASVGVVETQYF. The CDR3 nucleotides are TGCAGTGCTAGCGTGGGAGTTGTCGAGACCCAGTACTTC.

As for this clonotype: An end of the junction differs from the germline gene, which may be a read error. The chain carries TRBV10-3 and TRBJ1-4, with 7 bases lining up with TRBD1. CDR1 and CDR2 from the germline V gene are ENHRY and SYGVKD. This CDR3 is 13 amino acids long. The CDR3 bases are TGTGCCATCTGGGACAGCCGTAATGAAAAACGGTTTTTT. This encodes CAIWDSRNEKRFF.